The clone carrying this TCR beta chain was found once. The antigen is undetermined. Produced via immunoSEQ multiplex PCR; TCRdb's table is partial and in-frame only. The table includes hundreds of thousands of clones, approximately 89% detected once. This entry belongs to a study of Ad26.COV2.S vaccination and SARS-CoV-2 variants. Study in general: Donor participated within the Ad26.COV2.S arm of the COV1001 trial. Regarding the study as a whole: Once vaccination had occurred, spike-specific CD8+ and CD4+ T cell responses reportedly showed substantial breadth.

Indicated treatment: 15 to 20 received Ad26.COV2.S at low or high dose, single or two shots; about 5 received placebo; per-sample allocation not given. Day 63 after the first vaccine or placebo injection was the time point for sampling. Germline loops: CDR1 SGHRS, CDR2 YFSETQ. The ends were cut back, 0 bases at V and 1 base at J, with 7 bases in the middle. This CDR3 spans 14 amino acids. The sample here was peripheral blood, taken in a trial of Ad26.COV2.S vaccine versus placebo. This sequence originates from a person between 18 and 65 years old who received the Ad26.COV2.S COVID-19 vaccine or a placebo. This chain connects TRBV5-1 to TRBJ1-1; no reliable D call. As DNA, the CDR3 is TGCGCCAGCAGCTTGGCGCCACAGAACACTGAAGCTTTCTTT. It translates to CASSLAPQNTEAFF.